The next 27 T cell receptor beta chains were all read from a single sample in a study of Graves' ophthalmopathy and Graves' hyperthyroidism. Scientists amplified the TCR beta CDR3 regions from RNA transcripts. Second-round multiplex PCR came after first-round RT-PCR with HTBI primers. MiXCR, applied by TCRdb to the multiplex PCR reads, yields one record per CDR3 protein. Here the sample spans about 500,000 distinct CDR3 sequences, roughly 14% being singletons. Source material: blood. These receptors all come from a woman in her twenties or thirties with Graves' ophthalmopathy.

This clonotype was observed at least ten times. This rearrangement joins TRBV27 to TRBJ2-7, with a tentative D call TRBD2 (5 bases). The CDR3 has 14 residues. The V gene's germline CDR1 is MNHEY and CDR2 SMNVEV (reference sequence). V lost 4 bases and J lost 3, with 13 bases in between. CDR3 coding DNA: TGTGCCAGCAGTTCCTTCACGGGAAACTACGAGCAGTACTTC. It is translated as CASSSFTGNYEQYF.

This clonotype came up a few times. DNA for the CDR3: TGTGCCAGTAAACCCCTCGGAGGGAGCACCGGGGAGCTGTTTTTT. This gives the protein CASKPLGGSTGELFF. This chain links TRBV19 with TRBJ2-2; maybe TRBD2 (6 bases). Deletions cut 7 bases from V and 4 bases from J, with 16 bases between. The CDR3 contains 15 residues. The germline V gene has CDR1 LNHDA and CDR2 SQIVND (reference sequence).

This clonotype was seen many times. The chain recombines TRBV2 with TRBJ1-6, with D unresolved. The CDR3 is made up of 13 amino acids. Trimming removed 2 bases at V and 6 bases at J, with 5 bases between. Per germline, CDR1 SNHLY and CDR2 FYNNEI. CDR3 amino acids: CASSEWGNSPLHF. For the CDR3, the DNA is TGTGCCAGCAGTGAATGGGGTAATTCACCCCTCCACTTT.

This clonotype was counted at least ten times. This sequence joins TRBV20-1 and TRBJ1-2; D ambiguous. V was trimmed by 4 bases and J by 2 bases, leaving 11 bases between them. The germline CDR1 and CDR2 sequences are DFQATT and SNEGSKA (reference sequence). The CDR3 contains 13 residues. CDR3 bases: TGCAGTGCTACCCGACGTGGGAACTATGGCTACACCTTC. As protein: CSATRRGNYGYTF.

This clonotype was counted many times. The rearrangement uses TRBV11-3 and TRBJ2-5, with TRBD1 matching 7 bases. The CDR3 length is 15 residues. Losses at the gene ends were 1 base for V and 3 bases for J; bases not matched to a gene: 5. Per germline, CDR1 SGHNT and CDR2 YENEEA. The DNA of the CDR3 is TGTGCCAGCAGCTTAGGGGGCAGGGGGAAAGAGACCCAGTACTTC. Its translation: CASSLGGRGKETQYF.

CDR3 in amino acids: CASSSQGASGELFF. For the CDR3, the DNA is TGCGCCAGCAGTTCGCAGGGGGCTTCCGGGGAGCTGTTTTTT. This chain connects TRBV5-1 to TRBJ2-2; 8 bases align to TRBD1. Germline CDR1 and CDR2: SGHRS and YFSETQ. This CDR3 is 14 amino acids long. The trim removed 5 bases at V and 6 bases at J, leaving 6 bases unmatched.

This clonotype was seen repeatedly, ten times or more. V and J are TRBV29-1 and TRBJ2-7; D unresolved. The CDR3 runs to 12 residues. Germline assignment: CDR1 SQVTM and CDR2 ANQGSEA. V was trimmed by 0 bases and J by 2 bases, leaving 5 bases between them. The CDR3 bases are TGCAGCGTTGAAGATCCGGCCTACGAGCAGTACTTC. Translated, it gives CSVEDPAYEQYF.

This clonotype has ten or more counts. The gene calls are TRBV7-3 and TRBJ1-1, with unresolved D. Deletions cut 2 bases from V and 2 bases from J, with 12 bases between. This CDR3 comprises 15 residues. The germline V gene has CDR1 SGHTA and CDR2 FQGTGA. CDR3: CASSLSKGINTEAFF. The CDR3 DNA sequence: TGTGCCAGCAGCTTATCAAAGGGAATTAACACTGAAGCTTTCTTT.

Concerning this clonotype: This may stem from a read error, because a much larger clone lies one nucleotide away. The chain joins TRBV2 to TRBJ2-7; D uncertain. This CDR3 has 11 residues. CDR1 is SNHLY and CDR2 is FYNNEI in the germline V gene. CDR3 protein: CASSPAIEQCF. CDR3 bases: TGTGCCAGCAGTCCGGCGATCGAGCAGTGCTTC.

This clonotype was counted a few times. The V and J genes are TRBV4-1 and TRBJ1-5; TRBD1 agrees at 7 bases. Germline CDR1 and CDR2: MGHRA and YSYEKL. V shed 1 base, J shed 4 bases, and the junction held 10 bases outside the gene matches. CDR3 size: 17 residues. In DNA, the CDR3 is TGCGCCAGCAGCCAAGGTACGATGACAGGGAGGAATCAGCCCCAGCATTTT. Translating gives CASSQGTMTGRNQPQHF.

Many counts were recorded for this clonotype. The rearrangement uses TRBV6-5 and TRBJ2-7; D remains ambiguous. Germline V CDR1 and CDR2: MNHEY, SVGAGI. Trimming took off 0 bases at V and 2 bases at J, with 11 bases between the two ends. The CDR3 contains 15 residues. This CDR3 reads CASSYSNSKAYEQYF. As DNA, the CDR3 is TGTGCCAGCAGTTACTCGAATTCTAAAGCCTACGAGCAGTACTTC.

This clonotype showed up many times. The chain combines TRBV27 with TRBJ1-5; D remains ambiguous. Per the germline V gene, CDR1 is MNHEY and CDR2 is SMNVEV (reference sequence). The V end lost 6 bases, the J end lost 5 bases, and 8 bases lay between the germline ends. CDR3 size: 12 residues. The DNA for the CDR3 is TGTGCCAGCAGCGACCGGGATCAGCCCCAGCATTTT. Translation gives CASSDRDQPQHF.

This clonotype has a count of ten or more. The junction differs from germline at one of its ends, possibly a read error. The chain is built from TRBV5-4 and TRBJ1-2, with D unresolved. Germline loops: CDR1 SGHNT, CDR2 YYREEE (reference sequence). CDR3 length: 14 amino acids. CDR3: CASSWWNRNSGYTF. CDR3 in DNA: TGTGCCAGCAGCTGGTGGAACAGAAACTCTGGCTACACCTTC.

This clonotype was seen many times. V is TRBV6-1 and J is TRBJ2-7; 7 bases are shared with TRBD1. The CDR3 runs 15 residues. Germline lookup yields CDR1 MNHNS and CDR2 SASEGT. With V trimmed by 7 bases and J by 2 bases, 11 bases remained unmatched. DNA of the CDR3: TGTGCCAGCATCCCCCTCCCCGGGACAGCCTACGAGCAGTACTTC. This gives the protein CASIPLPGTAYEQYF.

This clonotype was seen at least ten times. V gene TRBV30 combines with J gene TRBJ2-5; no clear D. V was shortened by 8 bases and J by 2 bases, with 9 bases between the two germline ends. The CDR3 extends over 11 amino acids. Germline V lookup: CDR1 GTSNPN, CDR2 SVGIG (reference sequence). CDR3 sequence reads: CAIGSQETQYF. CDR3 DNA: TGTGCCATAGGATCACAAGAGACCCAGTACTTC. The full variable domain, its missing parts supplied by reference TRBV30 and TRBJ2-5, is SQTIHQWPATLVQPVGSPLSLECTVEGTSNPNLYWYRQAAGRGLQLLFYSVGIGQISSEVPQNLSASRPQDRQFILSSKKLLLSDSGFYLCAIGSQETQYFGPGTRLLVL.

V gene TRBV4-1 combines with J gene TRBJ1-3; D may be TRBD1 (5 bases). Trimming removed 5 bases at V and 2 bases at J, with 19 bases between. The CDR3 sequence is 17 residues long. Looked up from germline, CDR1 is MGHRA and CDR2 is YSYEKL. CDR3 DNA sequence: TGCGCCAGCAGCGAGGGTTTGGAGGGGTCTACTGGAAACACCATATATTTT. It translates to CASSEGLEGSTGNTIYF.

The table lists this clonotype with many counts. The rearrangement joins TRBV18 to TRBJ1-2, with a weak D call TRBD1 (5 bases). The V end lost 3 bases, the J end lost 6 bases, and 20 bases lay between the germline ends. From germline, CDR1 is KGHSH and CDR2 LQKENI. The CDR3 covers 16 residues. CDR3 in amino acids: CASSPFVTDPGDGYTF. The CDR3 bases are TGTGCCAGCTCACCCTTTGTGACAGACCCGGGCGATGGCTACACCTTC.

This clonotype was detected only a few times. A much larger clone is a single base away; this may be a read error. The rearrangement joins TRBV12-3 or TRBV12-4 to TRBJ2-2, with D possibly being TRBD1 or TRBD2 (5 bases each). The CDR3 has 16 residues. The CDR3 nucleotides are TGTGCCAGCAGTCCCCGCAGGCAGGGTGTCACCGGGGAGCTGTGTTTT. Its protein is CASSPRRQGVTGELCF.

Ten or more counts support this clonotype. CDR3 residues: CATGRETGELFF. CDR3 sequence (DNA): TGTGCCACCGGGCGGGAGACCGGGGAGCTGTTTTTT. The chain joins TRBV24-1 to TRBJ2-2; 7 nucleotides match TRBD2. Germline values: CDR1 KGHDR, CDR2 SFDVKD. Unmatched junction bases numbered 2, after V lost 9 bases and J lost 5 bases. This CDR3 contains 12 residues.

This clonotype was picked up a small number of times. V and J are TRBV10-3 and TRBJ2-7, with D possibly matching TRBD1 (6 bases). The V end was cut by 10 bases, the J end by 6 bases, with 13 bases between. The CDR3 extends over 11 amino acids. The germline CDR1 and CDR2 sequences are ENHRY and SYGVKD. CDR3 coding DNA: TGTGCCACTTTCACAGGGTCCGAGCAGTACTTC. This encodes CATFTGSEQYF.

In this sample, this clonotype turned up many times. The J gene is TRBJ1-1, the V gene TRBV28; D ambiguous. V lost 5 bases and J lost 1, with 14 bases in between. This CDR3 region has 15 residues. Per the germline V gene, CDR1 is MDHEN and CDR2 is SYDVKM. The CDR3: CASSLLRTGNTEAFF. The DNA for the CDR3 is TGTGCCAGCAGTCTACTCCGGACGGGGAACACTGAAGCTTTCTTT. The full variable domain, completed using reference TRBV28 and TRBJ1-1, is DVKVTQSSRYLVKRTGEKVFLECVQDMDHENMFWYRQDPGLGLRLIYFSYDVKMKEKGDIPEGYSVSREKKERFSLILESASTNQTSMYLCASSLLRTGNTEAFFGQGTRLTVV.

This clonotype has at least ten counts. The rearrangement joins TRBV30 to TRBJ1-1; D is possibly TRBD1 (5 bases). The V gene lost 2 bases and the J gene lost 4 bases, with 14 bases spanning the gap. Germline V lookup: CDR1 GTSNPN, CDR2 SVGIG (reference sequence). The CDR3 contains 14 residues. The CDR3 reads CAWSFYGGRTEAFF. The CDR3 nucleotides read TGTGCCTGGAGTTTTTACGGGGGACGCACTGAAGCTTTCTTT.

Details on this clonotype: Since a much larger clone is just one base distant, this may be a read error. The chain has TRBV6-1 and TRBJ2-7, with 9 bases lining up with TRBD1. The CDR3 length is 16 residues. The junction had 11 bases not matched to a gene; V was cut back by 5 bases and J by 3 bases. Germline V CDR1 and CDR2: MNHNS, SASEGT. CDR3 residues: CASSQGSTGGHYEQYF. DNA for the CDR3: TGTGCCAGCAGTCAAGGGAGTACAGGGGGCCACTACGAGCAGTACTTC.

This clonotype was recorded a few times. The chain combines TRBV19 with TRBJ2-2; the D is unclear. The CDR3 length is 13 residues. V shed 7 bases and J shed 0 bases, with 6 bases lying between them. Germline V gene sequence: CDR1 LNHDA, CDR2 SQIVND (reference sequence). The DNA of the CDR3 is TGTGCCAGTACCCACGCGAACACCGGGGAGCTGTTTTTT. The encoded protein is CASTHANTGELFF.

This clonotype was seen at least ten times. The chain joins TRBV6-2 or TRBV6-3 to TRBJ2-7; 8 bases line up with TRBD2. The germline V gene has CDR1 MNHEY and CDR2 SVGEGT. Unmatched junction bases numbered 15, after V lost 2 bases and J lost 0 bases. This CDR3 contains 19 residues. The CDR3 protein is CASSYPGGAGVPHSYEQYF. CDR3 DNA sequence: TGTGCCAGCAGTTACCCCGGGGGGGCGGGAGTTCCCCACTCCTACGAGCAGTACTTC.

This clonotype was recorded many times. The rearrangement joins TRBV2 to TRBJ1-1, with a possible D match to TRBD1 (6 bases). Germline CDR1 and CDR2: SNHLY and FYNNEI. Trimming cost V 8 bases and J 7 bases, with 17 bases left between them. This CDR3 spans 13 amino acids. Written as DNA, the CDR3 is TGTGCCAGCGGCGACCGGGGGGCGGATGAAGCTTTCTTT. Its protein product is CASGDRGADEAFF.

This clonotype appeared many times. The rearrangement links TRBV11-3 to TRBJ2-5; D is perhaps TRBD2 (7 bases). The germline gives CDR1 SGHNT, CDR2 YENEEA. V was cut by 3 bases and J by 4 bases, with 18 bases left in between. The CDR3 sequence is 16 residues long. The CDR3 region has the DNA TGTGCCAGCAGCTTCTTGCTTGGGGGGGCCTCAGAGACCCAGTACTTC. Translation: CASSFLLGGASETQYF.